This TCR beta chain derives from a study of patients and donors after allogeneic stem cell transplantation (TCRdb year 2020). The library was obtained by RT-PCR. TCRdb shows the sequencer as NextSeq 550. In TCRdb, the public reads were trimmed at Q25 with fastp and aligned with MiXCR, with productive beta chains retained. All rows with the same CDR3 protein become a single entry with the most common DNA and genes. This sample comprises 110,000 or so distinct CDR3 sequences, 35% of them detected only once. The ten largest clones capture 25% to 35% of the sample. As concerns this clonotype: Its antigen is still unknown. No qualities accompany the bases; no much larger clone lies one base away.

The trim is 3 bases for V and 7 bases for J, with a gap of 9 bases between the germline ends. The CDR3 starts with the cysteine, ends with the phenylalanine, and has 13 residues. Of all the DNA, just the CDR3 is kept, 39 bases in frame from base 1. CDR1 and CDR2 are read off the germline V gene (reference sequence) as LNHNV and YYDKDF. This receptor chain uses TRBV15 and TRBJ2-2; confidence is insufficient to name the D gene. The TCR sequence derives from a human donor who was either an allogeneic HSCT recipient or a stem cell or donor lymphocyte infusion donor (not recorded which). It is not recorded whose cells these are; they may come from a transplant donor. Sample: blood, either unsorted or a sorted T cell fraction (not recorded which). At the DNA level, the sequence is TGTGCCACCAGCAGTTCCCTTTTCGGGGAGCTGTTTTTT. Protein translation: CATSSSLFGELFF.